A single sample gave rise to the 2 T cell receptor beta chains below, sequenced in a study of cytotoxic CD8 clonotypes in ibrutinib-treated CLL. Sequencing used immunoSEQ multiplex PCR; TCRdb keeps in-frame clones, though not all of them. The table lists about 160,000 clones, roughly 88% of them singletons. Sequencing was performed on PBMCs, taken at disease progression, from a patient treated with ibrutinib. The receptor source for this set is a human donor with chronic lymphocytic leukemia.

This chain links TRBV27 with TRBJ1-2, with unresolved D. The V gene lost 0 bases and the J gene lost 7 bases, with 18 bases spanning the gap. Germline V gene data show CDR1 as MNHEY and CDR2 as SMNVEV (reference sequence). This CDR3 has 16 amino acids. The CDR3 protein is CASSLSAVYGTGGYTF. CDR3 in DNA: TGTGCCAGCAGTTTATCAGCGGTTTATGGTACGGGTGGCTACACCTTC.

A note on this clone: The same CDR3 arises from other DNA sequences in this sample as well. V and J are TRBV27 and TRBJ2-1; D unresolved. The CDR3 length is 16 residues. V gave up 5 bases and J gave up 4 bases, with 18 bases separating them. From germline, CDR1 is MNHEY and CDR2 SMNVEV (reference sequence). CDR3 nucleotide sequence: TGTGCCAGCAGTCCCCGCCCCCTGAGCTCTTACAATGAGCAGTTCTTC. It yields the protein CASSPRPLSSYNEQFF.